Listed below are T cell receptor beta chains from one sample, sequenced in a study of blood T cells in healthy people across ages. TCRdb analysed the 5' RACE reads with MiXCR anew, one entry per CDR3 protein. Among some 1.8 million distinct CDR3 sequences listed, about two fifths were seen once. Sequences were obtained from blood. The receptor source for this set is a human donor in good health. CDR3s include the opening cysteine and the closing phenylalanine or tryptophan. Each record gives: CDR3 length, D gene, J gene, clone size, V gene, CDR3 DNA, CDR3 protein. A D gene is named only where the DNA matches it firmly. Rows may omit the clone size; those that give it use once, few, many or a size class.

length: 14; D: .; J: TRBJ1-1; size: .; V: TRBV10-3; DNA: TGTGCCATCAGTGACGGGGACCTGAACACTGAAGCTTTCTTT; CDR3: CAISDGDLNTEAFF
length: 15; D: .; J: TRBJ2-1; size: few; V: TRBV12-5; DNA: TGTGCTAGTGCCCTCCGGGACACCTCCTACAATGAGCAGTTCTTC; CDR3: CASALRDTSYNEQFF
length: 17; D: TRBD1; J: TRBJ2-1; size: .; V: TRBV5-1; DNA: TGCGCCAGCAGCTCCGCCGTCGGGACAGGGTCTATCAATGAGCAGTTCTTC; CDR3: CASSSAVGTGSINEQFF
length: 15; D: .; J: TRBJ2-1; size: .; V: TRBV27; DNA: TGTGCCACCAGATCCGGGTCCAGCTCCTACAATGAGCAGTTCTTC; CDR3: CATRSGSSSYNEQFF
length: 12; D: .; J: TRBJ2-1; size: .; V: TRBV27; DNA: TGTGCCAGCAGTTTAAAGAAGAATGAGCAGTTCTTC; CDR3: CASSLKKNEQFF
length: 16; D: TRBD2; J: TRBJ2-1; size: few; V: TRBV5-6; DNA: TGTGCCAGCAGCTTGGGGGTATCACTGCGGGGGGATGAGCAGTTCTTC; CDR3: CASSLGVSLRGDEQFF
length: 16; D: .; J: TRBJ1-2; size: .; V: TRBV9; DNA: TGTGCCAGCAGCGCCGCCGCCGGGGGATCGGCCTATGGCTACACCTTC; CDR3: CASSAAAGGSAYGYTF
length: 15; D: TRBD2; J: TRBJ2-5; size: .; V: TRBV7-2; DNA: TGTGCCAGCAGCTACCAGCGGGGAGAGCAAGAGACCCAGTACTTC; CDR3: CASSYQRGEQETQYF
length: 13; D: .; J: TRBJ2-7; size: few; V: TRBV28; DNA: TGTGCCAGTCAGCTCCCGGATCGCTACGAGCAGTACTTC; CDR3: CASQLPDRYEQYF
length: 13; D: TRBD1; J: TRBJ1-2; size: .; V: TRBV29-1; DNA: TGCAGCGTTCGGACAGGGCTCGCCTATGGCTACACCTTC; CDR3: CSVRTGLAYGYTF
length: 13; D: .; J: TRBJ1-2; size: .; V: TRBV29-1; DNA: TGCAGCGTTGTTGGGGGGCTTGCCTATGGCTACACCTTC; CDR3: CSVVGGLAYGYTF
length: 16; D: .; J: TRBJ2-1; size: .; V: TRBV20-1; DNA: TGCAGTGCTGGAGATGGAGGGCGGGGGCCCTACAATGAGCAGTTCTTC; CDR3: CSAGDGGRGPYNEQFF
length: 14; D: .; J: TRBJ2-3; size: many; V: TRBV12-5; DNA: TGTGCTAGTGGCTACGGGGAACTCACAGATACGCAGTATTTT; CDR3: CASGYGELTDTQYF
length: 12; D: .; J: TRBJ2-5; size: .; V: TRBV15; DNA: TGTGCCACCAGCAGGGACTTCAGGACCCAGTACTTC; CDR3: CATSRDFRTQYF
length: 14; D: .; J: TRBJ2-7; size: few; V: TRBV18; DNA: TGTGCCAGCTCACCAACGACAGGAACCTACGAGCAGTACTTC; CDR3: CASSPTTGTYEQYF
length: 17; D: TRBD2; J: TRBJ2-7; size: few; V: TRBV6-5; DNA: TGTGCCAGCAGTTACCCGACTAGCGGGGGGGCCTGGAACGAGCAGTACTTC; CDR3: CASSYPTSGGAWNEQYF
length: 14; D: .; J: TRBJ2-2; size: .; V: TRBV20-1; DNA: TGCAGTGCAGTTAGACAGGCTGGGACCGGGGAGCTGTTTTTT; CDR3: CSAVRQAGTGELFF
length: 13; D: .; J: TRBJ2-7; size: few; V: TRBV12-5; DNA: TGTGCTAGTGGTTTCGGTGGAGTATACGAGCAGTACTTC; CDR3: CASGFGGVYEQYF
length: 11; D: .; J: TRBJ2-1; size: few; V: TRBV5-6; DNA: TGTGCCAGCGTTTCGTACAATGAGCAGTTCTTC; CDR3: CASVSYNEQFF
length: 13; D: .; J: TRBJ1-1; size: few; V: TRBV11-2; DNA: TGTGCCAGCAGCTCCCTTTACGACGGGGAAGCTTTCTTT; CDR3: CASSSLYDGEAFF
length: 12; D: .; J: TRBJ2-1; size: .; V: TRBV12-3/TRBV12-4; DNA: TGTGCCAGCAGTTTTCTCCGGGGGGAGCAGTTCTTC; CDR3: CASSFLRGEQFF
length: 16; D: TRBD1; J: TRBJ2-5; size: few; V: TRBV6-5; DNA: TGTGCCAGCGGCCATAACAGGGGCACGTACCAAGAGACCCAGTACTTC; CDR3: CASGHNRGTYQETQYF
length: 15; D: .; J: TRBJ1-1; size: few; V: TRBV6-1; DNA: TGTGCCAGCAGAGAGACCGGAACTGGCCGCACTGAAGCTTTCTTT; CDR3: CASRETGTGRTEAFF
length: 13; D: .; J: TRBJ2-7; size: .; V: TRBV6-2/TRBV6-3; DNA: TGTGCCACTACACCCTCGAGGGGTTACGAGCAGTACTTC; CDR3: CATTPSRGYEQYF
length: 17; D: .; J: TRBJ2-6; size: .; V: TRBV28; DNA: TGTGCCAGCAGTTTAGAGTTCCCTCTCTCTGGGGCCAACGTCCTGACTTTC; CDR3: CASSLEFPLSGANVLTF
length: 16; D: TRBD1; J: TRBJ2-5; size: few; V: TRBV4-1; DNA: TGCGCCAGCAGCCTGACCTCCGGGACAGGTCAAGAGACCCAGTACTTC; CDR3: CASSLTSGTGQETQYF
length: 13; D: .; J: TRBJ2-5; size: few; V: TRBV29-1; DNA: TGCAGCGTTTTAACGGGGGCCGCCGAGACCCAGTACTTC; CDR3: CSVLTGAAETQYF
length: 15; D: TRBD1; J: TRBJ2-7; size: many; V: TRBV10-3; DNA: TGTGCCATCAGTGAGTCTGGACAGGGGAAGGTCGAGCAGTACTTC; CDR3: CAISESGQGKVEQYF